Below, 29 T cell receptor beta chains from the same sample are listed, as sequenced in a study of shared clonotypes between healthy human individuals. CD45RO-negative, CCR7-positively selected cells formed the naive CD8 fraction, excluding terminally differentiated effector memory CD45RA+ cells. Here immunoSEQ multiplex PCR was the method, and the copy in TCRdb shows in-frame clones only, minus some. Of some 740,000 clones listed, more than 85% were seen once; the top ten hold around 24%. Sequencing used naive CD8+ T cells sorted from blood. Every receptor here comes from a man aged 30 to 39 in good health.

This sequence joins TRBV23-1 and TRBJ1-3; tentatively, D is TRBD1 (5 bases). TRBV23-1 is an ORF, and what it does is uncertain. The V end lost 2 bases, the J end lost 5 bases, and 10 bases lay between the germline ends. This CDR3 has 14 amino acids. The CDR3 loop is CASSQRQGRNTIYF. CDR3 DNA: TGCGCCAGCAGTCAACGTCAGGGTCGAAACACCATATATTTT.

The genes are TRBV4-3 and TRBJ1-1; D not resolved. The CDR3 sequence is 14 residues long. Looked up from germline, CDR1 is LGHNA and CDR2 is YSLEER. The V and J ends lost 0 bases and 3 bases respectively, with 8 bases between them. DNA of the CDR3: TGCGCCAGCAGCCAAGAATTGATTTACACTGAAGCTTTCTTT. As protein: CASSQELIYTEAFF.

The chain uses TRBV29-1 and TRBJ2-7; D gene uncertain. Trimming shortened V by 3 bases and J by 2 bases, and 5 bases separated the two germline ends. Germline V gives CDR1 SQVTM, CDR2 ANQGSEA. The CDR3 loop spans 11 amino acids. CDR3 in DNA: TGCAGCGTTGACCAAGCCTACGAGCAGTACTTC. Amino acid sequence: CSVDQAYEQYF.

The rearrangement joins TRBV7-9 to TRBJ2-1; no clear D. CDR3 size: 13 residues. Trimming took off 5 bases at V and 9 bases at J, with 14 bases between the two ends. Germline CDR1 is SEHNR and CDR2 is FQNEAQ (reference sequence). The CDR3 DNA is TGTGCCAGCAGCCCGCCTCTAGTTAGTGAGCAGTTCTTC. This encodes CASSPPLVSEQFF.

The V call is TRBV27, the J call TRBJ2-3, with no clear D. Trimming took off 7 bases at V and 2 bases at J, with 25 bases between the two ends. This CDR3 contains 18 residues. Germline-derived CDR1 and CDR2 are MNHEY and SMNVEV (reference sequence). The CDR3 loop is CASKSSPADVAPTDTQYF. CDR3 DNA: TGTGCCAGCAAGAGCTCCCCGGCGGACGTAGCCCCCACAGATACGCAGTATTTT.

The V and J genes are TRBV4-1 and TRBJ2-1, with 7 bases lining up with TRBD2. The ends lost 3 bases at V and 9 bases at J; junction bases unmatched: 2. This CDR3 region has 12 residues. Per the germline V gene, CDR1 is MGHRA and CDR2 is YSYEKL. CDR3 nucleotide sequence: TGCGCCAGCAGCCAGGGAGGGGTTGAGCAGTTCTTC. Its protein product is CASSQGGVEQFF.

A single count supports this clone. The chain employs TRBV6-1 and TRBJ2-3; the match to TRBD2 covers 9 bases. The germline CDR1 and CDR2 sequences are MNHNS and SASEGT. V was clipped by 2 bases and J by 1 base; unmatched bases: 4. This CDR3 has 16 amino acids. DNA of the CDR3: TGTGCCAGCAGTGAACTAGCGGGAATGGGCACAGATACGCAGTATTTT. This sequence encodes CASSELAGMGTDTQYF.

The chain is built from TRBV15 and TRBJ1-5; D is unclear. Trimming cost V 0 bases and J 5 bases, with 14 bases left between them. This CDR3 has 16 residues. Germline values: CDR1 LNHNV, CDR2 YYDKDF (reference sequence). Written as DNA, the CDR3 is TGTGCCACCAGCAGAGATCTCTCGGGGAGGGATCAGCCCCAGCATTTT. Protein product: CATSRDLSGRDQPQHF.

This chain uses TRBV4-2 with TRBJ1-5; D is unresolved. The CDR3 has 15 amino acids. Germline V gives CDR1 LGHNA, CDR2 YNFKEQ. V lost 0 bases, J lost 7 bases, and 13 bases lay in between. This CDR3 reads CASSQEAPVGQPQHF. Here the CDR3 DNA reads TGTGCCAGCAGCCAAGAGGCGCCAGTCGGGCAGCCCCAGCATTTT.

The rearrangement uses TRBV4-1 and TRBJ2-7, with D tentatively TRBD2 (5 bases). The CDR3 extends over 14 amino acids. With 5 bases removed from V and 0 bases from J, the gap between germline ends came to 11 bases. Germline V gene lookup returns CDR1 MGHRA and CDR2 YSYEKL. The CDR3 region is CASSSSPGSYEQYF. DNA of the CDR3: TGCGCCAGCAGCTCTAGCCCGGGCTCCTACGAGCAGTACTTC.

The chain couples TRBV5-6 to TRBJ2-2, with 9 bases identical to TRBD1. Per germline, CDR1 SGHDT and CDR2 YYEEEE. This CDR3 is built from 15 residues. The V gene end was trimmed by 3 bases and the J gene end by 3 bases; junction bases not matched to a gene: 3. The CDR3 DNA reads as TGTGCCAGCAGCTATAACAGGGGGCACACCGGGGAGCTGTTTTTT. This sequence encodes CASSYNRGHTGELFF.

On this clone: The same CDR3 arises from other DNA sequences in this sample as well. The chain couples TRBV5-8 to TRBJ2-3; the D gene is possibly TRBD2 (5 bases). Trimming pared 0 bases from V and 0 bases from J, leaving 8 bases between. The CDR3 runs 15 residues. Looked up from germline, CDR1 is SGHTS and CDR2 is YDEGEE. The CDR3 loop reads CASSLGTASTDTQYF. As DNA, the CDR3 is TGTGCCAGCAGCTTGGGGACTGCTAGCACAGATACGCAGTATTTT.

This rearrangement joins TRBV7-9 to TRBJ1-4, with 8 bases identical to TRBD1. V shed 6 bases, J shed 4 bases, and the junction held 7 bases outside the gene matches. Germline-derived CDR1 and CDR2 are SEHNR and FQNEAQ (reference sequence). This CDR3 region has 15 residues. The CDR3 sequence: CASRPGTGHNEKLFF. DNA for the CDR3: TGTGCCAGCAGGCCAGGGACAGGTCATAATGAAAAACTGTTTTTT.

The V gene is TRBV6-1, the J gene TRBJ2-7, with a possible D match to TRBD2 (6 bases). V was cut by 2 bases and J by 2 bases, with 13 bases left in between. The CDR3 runs to 15 residues. The germline gives CDR1 MNHNS, CDR2 SASEGT. As DNA, the CDR3 is TGTGCCAGCAGTGAAAGGGGACTCATAACCTACGAGCAGTACTTC. Encoded protein: CASSERGLITYEQYF.

The chain recombines TRBV7-2 with TRBJ1-2; no clear D gene. V dropped 0 bases and J dropped 8 bases, with 13 bases sitting between them. The germline gives CDR1 SGHTA, CDR2 FQGNSA. This CDR3 is built from 14 residues. The CDR3 region is CASSLAATPGGYTF. CDR3 DNA sequence: TGTGCCAGCAGCTTAGCGGCCACCCCTGGCGGCTACACCTTC. The complete variable domain, with remaining parts taken from reference TRBV7-2 and TRBJ1-2, reads GAGVSQSPSNKVTEKGKDVELRCDPISGHTALYWYRQSLGQGLEFLIYFQGNSAPDKSGLPSDRFSAERTGGSVSTLTIQRTQQEDSAVYLCASSLAATPGGYTFGSGTRLTVV.

The CDR3 spells CASSEIRGDGEYF. CDR3 nucleotide sequence: TGTGCCAGCAGTGAGATAAGAGGCGACGGCGAGTATTTT. V usage is TRBV6-1 and J usage is TRBJ2-3; D not certain. The germline V and J ends were trimmed by 3 bases and 13 bases, with 17 bases remaining between them. Germline-derived CDR1 and CDR2 are MNHNS and SASEGT. This CDR3 spans 13 amino acids.

The rearrangement links TRBV2 to TRBJ2-5; TRBD2 aligns across 9 bases. This CDR3 region has 18 residues. The junction had 19 bases not matched to a gene; V was cut back by 4 bases and J by 7 bases. CDR1 SNHLY and CDR2 FYNNEI come from the germline V gene. The CDR3 protein is CASSGDLRTSAIRLTQYF. The CDR3 region has the DNA TGTGCCAGCAGTGGCGATTTAAGGACTAGCGCTATTCGGTTGACCCAGTACTTC. Based on the CDR3 plus reference TRBV2 and TRBJ2-5, the full variable domain is EPEVTQTPSHQVTQMGQEVILRCVPISNHLYFYWYRQILGQKVEFLVSFYNNEISEKSEIFDDQFSVERPDGSNFTLKIRSTKLEDSAMYFCASSGDLRTSAIRLTQYFGPGTRLLVL.

As concerns this clone: The junction differs from germline at one of its ends, possibly a read error. The chain has TRBV13 and TRBJ2-5; D is unclear. The germline V gene encodes CDR1 PRHDT and CDR2 FYEKMQ (reference sequence). The CDR3 covers 15 residues. CDR3 sequence reads: CASTLLQDPGRTQYF. Here the CDR3 DNA reads TGTGCCAGCACCTTACTTCAGGACCCCGGTAGGACCCAGTACTTC.

This chain links TRBV4-1 with TRBJ2-4; no firm D call. This CDR3 contains 17 residues. The V end lost 0 bases, the J end lost 0 bases, and 12 bases lay between the germline ends. Looked up from germline, CDR1 is MGHRA and CDR2 is YSYEKL. The chain's CDR3 is CASSQDPPQIAKNIQYF. The DNA of the CDR3 is TGCGCCAGCAGCCAAGATCCCCCCCAGATAGCCAAAAACATTCAGTACTTC.

V usage is TRBV5-5 and J usage is TRBJ1-2; maybe TRBD1 (5 bases). Germline assignment: CDR1 SGHKS and CDR2 YYEKEE (reference sequence). This CDR3 comprises 15 residues. The V end lost 3 bases, the J end lost 4 bases, and 16 bases lay between the germline ends. Written as DNA, the CDR3 is TGTGCCAGCAGCTCCACGGGGCAGGGAGGCTATGGCTACACCTTC. Protein product: CASSSTGQGGYGYTF.

The CDR3 here is CAWGPTGNEQFF. The CDR3 region has the DNA TGTGCCTGGGGGCCCACAGGGAATGAGCAGTTCTTC. The rearrangement joins TRBV30 to TRBJ2-1, with D possibly TRBD1 on 6 matching bases. Trimming took off 5 bases at V and 7 bases at J, with 12 bases between the two ends. This CDR3 is 12 amino acids long. Germline values: CDR1 GTSNPN, CDR2 SVGIG (reference sequence). Drawing the rest from reference TRBV30 and TRBJ2-1, the complete variable domain is SQTIHQWPATLVQPVGSPLSLECTVEGTSNPNLYWYRQAAGRGLQLLFYSVGIGQISSEVPQNLSASRPQDRQFILSSKKLLLSDSGFYLCAWGPTGNEQFFGPGTRLTVL.

The V gene is TRBV19, the J gene TRBJ2-1; TRBD1 matches at 8 bases. The CDR3 spans 17 residues. The germline gives CDR1 LNHDA, CDR2 SQIVND (reference sequence). V lost 10 bases to trimming and J lost 4 bases; unmatched junction nucleotides: 18. CDR3 DNA sequence: TGTGCCACCTCCCCCCCCTGGGAGACAGGGGAATACAATGAGCAGTTCTTC. Translated, it gives CATSPPWETGEYNEQFF.

V usage is TRBV7-8 and J usage is TRBJ2-7; D not certain. V shed 5 bases and J shed 6 bases, with 11 bases lying between them. The germline CDR1 and CDR2 sequences are SGHVS and FQNEAQ. This CDR3 is built from 12 residues. CDR3 protein: CASSAAWPEQYF. CDR3 nucleotide sequence: TGTGCCAGCAGCGCAGCATGGCCCGAGCAGTACTTC.

The chain combines TRBV13 with TRBJ2-1, with TRBD2 matching 8 bases. Germline V CDR1 and CDR2: PRHDT, FYEKMQ (reference sequence). V shed 8 bases, J shed 5 bases, and the junction held 8 bases outside the gene matches. This CDR3 has 14 residues. CDR3 protein: CASWGAGGDNEQFF. The CDR3 nucleotides read TGTGCCAGCTGGGGGGCGGGAGGCGACAATGAGCAGTTCTTC.

This rearrangement joins TRBV5-1 to TRBJ1-2; D remains unclear. This CDR3 contains 15 residues. Germline CDR1 and CDR2: SGHRS and YFSETQ. The germline V and J ends were trimmed by 0 bases and 3 bases, with 12 bases remaining between them. CDR3 sequence (DNA): TGCGCCAGCAGCTTGGAAACAGATACTTACTATGGCTACACCTTC. This translates into CASSLETDTYYGYTF.

The chain couples TRBV6-5 to TRBJ2-7; D is ambiguous. The CDR3 totals 15 residues. Germline V CDR1 and CDR2: MNHEY, SVGAGI. The V and J ends lost 5 bases and 2 bases respectively, with 16 bases between them. This CDR3 is CASSITSGAAYEQYF. DNA for the CDR3: TGTGCCAGCAGTATTACATCCGGCGCAGCCTACGAGCAGTACTTC.

V usage is TRBV2 and J usage is TRBJ2-7; a weak D match, TRBD1 (6 bases). Trimming pared 1 base from V and 3 bases from J, leaving 16 bases between. This CDR3 comprises 16 residues. Germline V CDR1 and CDR2: SNHLY, FYNNEI. CDR3 sequence: CASSEEGWTDNYEQYF. Here the CDR3 DNA reads TGTGCCAGCAGTGAAGAAGGTTGGACAGATAACTACGAGCAGTACTTC. The full variable domain, with the rest looked up from reference TRBV2 and TRBJ2-7, is EPEVTQTPSHQVTQMGQEVILRCVPISNHLYFYWYRQILGQKVEFLVSFYNNEISEKSEIFDDQFSVERPDGSNFTLKIRSTKLEDSAMYFCASSEEGWTDNYEQYFGPGTRLTVT.

This chain joins TRBV5-6 and TRBJ1-1, with unresolved D. Looked up from germline, CDR1 is SGHDT and CDR2 is YYEEEE. With 0 bases removed from V and 1 base from J, the gap between germline ends came to 10 bases. The CDR3 consists of 15 residues. As DNA, the CDR3 is TGTGCCAGCAGCTTGGCGCGTCGGCAGAACACTGAAGCTTTCTTT. It specifies CASSLARRQNTEAFF. The whole variable domain, remainder taken from reference TRBV5-6 and TRBJ1-1, is DAGVTQSPTHLIKTRGQQVTLRCSPKSGHDTVSWYQQALGQGPQFIFQYYEEEERQRGNFPDRFSGHQFPNYSSELNVNALLLGDSALYLCASSLARRQNTEAFFGQGTRLTVV.

In nucleotides, the CDR3 is TGTGCCAGCAGCGTAGACCAGGGGATGACTAATGAAAAACTGTTTTTT. Translation: CASSVDQGMTNEKLFF. The chain joins TRBV9 to TRBJ1-4; possibly TRBD1 for D (6 bases). The V end was cut by 0 bases, the J end by 2 bases, with 11 bases between. The CDR3 totals 16 residues. Germline V gene sequence: CDR1 SGDLS, CDR2 YYNGEE.